Listed below are T cell receptor beta chains from one sample, sequenced in a study of shared clonotypes between healthy human individuals. Here immunoSEQ multiplex PCR was the method, and the copy in TCRdb shows in-frame clones only, minus some. This table has approximately 2,000,000 clones, around 90% appearing once. The material sequenced was naive CD4+ T cells from PBMCs. These TCRs come from a man aged 18 to 29 in good health. Some clones in this sample may be carry-over from other donors' samples. Both conserved end residues are part of each CDR3. A D gene is named only where the DNA matches it firmly.

j_call d_call v_call cdr3_aa
TRBJ2-7 TRBD1 TRBV28 CASSRMGQGWYEQYF
TRBJ2-6 - TRBV28 CASSFHPRDRTSGANVLTF
TRBJ1-1 TRBD1 TRBV7-9 CASTRDSLLMNTEAFF
TRBJ2-7 - TRBV7-9 CASSTRDAGYEQYF
TRBJ2-7 TRBD2 TRBV19 CASSKRELFYEQYF
TRBJ2-7 TRBD2 TRBV11-2 CASSPTSGTDEQYF
TRBJ2-7 - TRBV6-4 CASSDPTEANREDMFWEYF
TRBJ2-6 TRBD2 TRBV5-4 CASSPPAGGSGANVLTF
TRBJ1-1 - TRBV18 CASSPSRGPPATEAFF
TRBJ1-2 - TRBV5-4 CASSLASGSLGYTF
TRBJ2-1 TRBD2 TRBV29-1 CSVPSPSGRAFRGNEQFF
TRBJ2-4 - TRBV4-1 CASSQAEQGGSNIQYF
TRBJ1-1 - TRBV29-1 CSVTRALNTEAFF
TRBJ2-1 TRBD2 TRBV6-1 CASTPGWLAGGQFF
TRBJ1-5 - TRBV6-6 CASSTRGASNQPQHF
TRBJ2-7 - TRBV27 CASSPAPWTVRFYEQYF
TRBJ2-1 TRBD2 TRBV18 CASSPPSGRATYNEQFF
TRBJ1-4 TRBD1 TRBV28 CASRDIDRGREKLFF
TRBJ2-7 - TRBV7-7 CASSLAPHEQYF
TRBJ1-2 - TRBV14 CASSQGVNYGYTF
TRBJ1-2 TRBD1 TRBV25-1 CASSEPTRTGEGYTF
TRBJ1-4 - TRBV10-2 CASIVSPGDEKLFF
TRBJ2-3 TRBD2 TRBV10-1 CASSRTSGSRTDTQYF
TRBJ1-2 TRBD1 TRBV6-4 CASSARVGTGTGYTF
TRBJ1-4 - TRBV20-1 CSARDVLQAFF
TRBJ1-2 - TRBV7-2 CASRQTLGGYTF
TRBJ1-1 - TRBV7-9 CASSFGLPTEAFF
TRBJ2-2 - TRBV6-6 CASSSGRLNTGELFF
TRBJ1-6 - TRBV6-5 CASRERLNSPLHF
TRBJ2-5 - TRBV5-1 CASSSSPGETQYF
TRBJ1-6 - TRBV7-2 CASSSIGIYNSPLHF
TRBJ1-5 - TRBV19 CASSIGNQPQHF
TRBJ2-5 TRBD2 TRBV5-4 CASSLGSSGRTASRETQYF
TRBJ2-7 TRBD1 TRBV29-1 CSVGYRGPPYYEQYF
TRBJ2-7 TRBD1 TRBV6-5 CASRGQGYEQYF
TRBJ1-3 - TRBV10-3 CAISAEPRGGRYF
TRBJ2-7 - TRBV9 CASSVGHDYEQYF
TRBJ2-2 - TRBV5-1 CASTLGQTNTGELFF
TRBJ2-2 TRBD1 TRBV6-5 CASRSDRVIPGELFF
TRBJ2-1 TRBD2 TRBV5-4 CASRGGTSGTYNEQFF
TRBJ2-3 - TRBV7-6 CASSPGIGSGSTDTQYF
TRBJ2-1 TRBD1 TRBV18 CASSPQGAVSNEQFF
TRBJ1-2 - TRBV5-1 CASSPDLGPYGYTF
TRBJ2-3 - TRBV6-1 CASSEVYGTSTDTQYF
TRBJ2-7 TRBD1 TRBV5-1 CASSLVSGTGTYEQYF
TRBJ1-1 - TRBV18 CASSLGTGNTEAFF
TRBJ1-1 TRBD1 TRBV7-2 CASSFWTGDTEAFF
TRBJ2-7 - TRBV6-6 CASSYSEQNEQYF
TRBJ1-5 - TRBV27 CASSLTGWTDSNQPQHF
TRBJ1-1 - TRBV5-6 CASSPIGGVMNTEAFF
TRBJ1-2 - TRBV5-1 CASSFLQGDYGYTF
TRBJ1-3 - TRBV11-3 CASSLDGNTIYF
TRBJ1-3 - TRBV5-1 CASSPSDSGNTIYF
TRBJ1-4 - TRBV7-9 CASSLAGQVNEKLFF
TRBJ2-7 TRBD2 TRBV7-6 CASSPWTSGVYEQYF
TRBJ2-7 - TRBV21-1 CASSLCQGPYEQYF
TRBJ1-5 TRBD1 TRBV28 CASIGQGGFGNQPQHF
TRBJ2-7 - TRBV9 CAGSVPAYEQYF
TRBJ2-1 TRBD2 TRBV7-9 CASSPAGGRVNEQFF
TRBJ2-7 - TRBV5-1 CASSFSPGVEQYF